These 19 T cell receptor beta chains originate from one sample sequenced in a study of kidney transplant recipient with SARS-CoV-2 infection. TCRdb re-called the reads with MiXCR, one entry per CDR3 protein. The sample contains under 250,000 distinct CDR3 sequences, under 35% of which appear only once. This specimen consisted of a blood sample, obtained at baseline and between days 110 and 120 from a kidney transplant recipient. These TCRs come from a male patient aged 25-45 years who had COVID-19 and was a kidney transplant recipient. Some T cells may be the graft donor's.

This clonotype was counted many times. The V call is TRBV19, the J call TRBJ1-2; 7 bases are a match to TRBD1. Losses at the gene ends were 5 bases for V and 4 bases for J; bases not matched to a gene: 10. Germline lookup yields CDR1 LNHDA and CDR2 SQIVND (reference sequence). CDR3 length equals 15 residues. In DNA form, the CDR3 reads TGTGCCAGTAGTGCCCGACAGGGCCCCCTCTATGGCTACACCTTC. Protein sequence: CASSARQGPLYGYTF.

This clonotype was recorded many times. This chain joins TRBV3-1 and TRBJ2-5; unclear D gene. Trimming took 5 bases from V and 5 from J, leaving 24 bases between them. Germline V gene lookup returns CDR1 LGHDT and CDR2 YNNKEL (reference sequence). The CDR3 is 17 amino acids. The CDR3 loop reads CASSIINPISFSETQYF. CDR3 coding DNA: TGTGCCAGCAGCATCATCAATCCCATTTCTTTCTCTGAGACCCAGTACTTC.

This clonotype was observed at least ten times. The chain has TRBV29-1 and TRBJ2-6; D not resolved. The ends were cut back, 7 bases at V and 0 bases at J, with 16 bases in the middle. Germline CDR1 reads SQVTM; CDR2 reads ANQGSEA. CDR3 size: 16 residues. The CDR3 spells CSAVGPASSGANVLTF. The CDR3 nucleotides are TGCAGCGCTGTTGGACCGGCAAGCTCTGGGGCCAACGTCCTGACTTTC.

Worth noting for this clonotype: One end of the junction does not line up with germline, which may come from a read error. The gene calls are TRBV6-4 and TRBJ2-3; 13 bases align to TRBD2. CDR3 length: 18 amino acids. Per the germline V gene, CDR1 is MRHNA and CDR2 is SNTAGT. The CDR3 sequence is CASSDPRGLAGATGTQYF. The DNA for the CDR3 is TGTGCCAGCAGTGACCCCAGAGGACTAGCGGGAGCCACAGGTACGCAGTATTTT.

At least ten counts were recorded for this clonotype. V is TRBV5-5 and J is TRBJ1-2; D gene uncertain. The CDR3 runs to 16 residues. Germline V lookup: CDR1 SGHKS, CDR2 YYEKEE (reference sequence). Trimming left V 7 bases short and J 4 bases short, with 23 bases between. DNA for the CDR3: TGTGCCAGCTGGTTTTGTATCTCGCGAAAGACCTATGGCTACACCTTC. It yields the protein CASWFCISRKTYGYTF.

In this sample, this clonotype turned up many times. The chain combines TRBV3-1 with TRBJ2-2, with D possibly TRBD2 on 6 matching bases. The length of the CDR3 is 17 residues. Germline CDR1 reads LGHDT; CDR2 reads YNNKEL (reference sequence). The V and J ends lost 0 bases and 2 bases respectively, with 13 bases between them. The CDR3 spells CASSQDPGGDNTGELFF. In DNA form, the CDR3 reads TGTGCCAGCAGCCAAGATCCCGGGGGAGACAACACCGGGGAGCTGTTTTTT.

In this sample, this clonotype turned up many times. The chain has TRBV7-2 and TRBJ2-2, with D perhaps TRBD1 or TRBD2 (5 bases each). CDR3 length: 14 residues. Germline V gives CDR1 SGHTA, CDR2 FQGNSA. Trimming shortened V by 5 bases and J by 4 bases, and 11 bases separated the two germline ends. The CDR3 bases are TGTGCCAGCAGCCTCGGGACCACCACCGGGGAGCTGTTTTTT. This sequence encodes CASSLGTTTGELFF.

This clonotype was counted ten times or more. The chain uses TRBV7-2 and TRBJ2-7; 8 bases align to TRBD2. The V and J ends lost 1 base and 7 bases, in that order; junction bases with no gene match: 6. The length of the CDR3 is 14 residues. Germline V gives CDR1 SGHTA, CDR2 FQGNSA. CDR3 protein: CASSLGSGAKEQYF. Here the CDR3 DNA reads TGTGCCAGCAGCTTAGGTAGCGGGGCGAAGGAGCAGTACTTC.

This clonotype has only one observation. The chain joins TRBV12-3 or TRBV12-4 to TRBJ2-1, with 11 positions matching TRBD2. The CDR3 is made up of 15 amino acids. V was clipped by 5 bases and J by 9 bases; unmatched bases: 9. CDR3 nucleotides: TGTGCCAGCAGTCTCCTTAGCGGGAGGGCCTGTGAGCAGTTCTTC. Protein sequence: CASSLLSGRACEQFF.

This clonotype was recorded at least ten times. J is TRBJ2-1 and V is TRBV3-2; TRBD2 reflects the table's D call only, with no check against the DNA. TRBV3-2 has pseudogene status. This CDR3 has 14 amino acids. The CDR3 spells CASSRDLRGNEQFF. CDR3 sequence (DNA): TGTGCCAGCAGCCGGGACTTGCGGGGCAATGAGCAGTTCTTC.

As regards this clonotype: This may be a read error, as it is one base from a much larger clone. The rearrangement links TRBV28 to TRBJ1-1; tentatively, D is TRBD1 (5 bases). The germline V gene has CDR1 MDHEN and CDR2 SYDVKM. V was cut by 8 bases and J by 7 bases, with 17 bases left in between. CDR3 length: 13 amino acids. CDR3 DNA: TGTGCCAGCGAACCGGGACGGGAAATTGAAGCTTTCTTT. Translation: CASEPGREIEAFF.

This clonotype came up a few times. This may stem from a read error, because a much larger clone lies one nucleotide away. This chain uses TRBV7-9 with TRBJ1-2, with no clear D. CDR3 length: 17 amino acids. Germline assignment: CDR1 SEHNR and CDR2 FQNEAQ (reference sequence). Trimming took 4 bases from V and 4 from J, leaving 22 bases between them. In DNA form, the CDR3 reads TGTGCCAGCAGCTATCGGCAATACCATGGAAAGACCTATGGCTACACCTTC. Translating gives CASSYRQYHGKTYGYTF.

This clonotype was detected ten times or more. This rearrangement joins TRBV11-3 to TRBJ1-2, with no clear D. V was cut by 5 bases and J by 4 bases, with 23 bases left in between. The CDR3 sequence is 17 residues long. The germline V gene has CDR1 SGHNT and CDR2 YENEEA. DNA for the CDR3: TGTGCCAGCAGCGGCAAATTCGATCTCGGAAAGACCTATGGCTACACCTTC. This gives the protein CASSGKFDLGKTYGYTF.

With regard to this clonotype: The conserved phenylalanine or tryptophan normally closing the CDR3 is absent here, so this likely arose from a read error. The chain joins TRBV5-8 to TRBJ2-7; D possibly corresponds to TRBD1 (7 bases). V lost 2 bases and J lost 7, with 16 bases in between. The CDR3 covers 14 residues. Per the germline V gene, CDR1 is SGHTS and CDR2 is YDEGEE. CDR3 DNA sequence: TGTGCCAGCAGCTTCAGGGGGGATTGGGAGGAGCAGTACCTC. Translation: CASSFRGDWEEQYL.

The CDR3 DNA reads TGTGCCGTCGCGAGGGGGGGAGGAACTGAAGCTTTCTTT. It specifies CAVARGGGTEAFF. This chain joins TRBV12-3 or TRBV12-4 and TRBJ1-1, with D perhaps TRBD1 (6 bases). Trimming cost V 11 bases and J 5 bases, with 18 bases left between them. This CDR3 spans 13 amino acids.

On this clonotype: A clone one base away is much larger, so this may be a read error. The J gene is TRBJ1-2, the V gene TRBV7-2; D is unclear. Germline V gene sequence: CDR1 SGHTA, CDR2 FQGNSA. The CDR3 runs to 17 residues. The ends were cut back, 7 bases at V and 4 bases at J, with 25 bases in the middle. CDR3 DNA sequence: TGTGCCAGCAACTCAAGTGTGTTTACCCGAAAGACCTATGGCTACACCTTC. Encoded protein: CASNSSVFTRKTYGYTF.

There are many counts of this clonotype. This chain joins TRBV3-1 and TRBJ1-2; D ambiguous. This CDR3 spans 17 amino acids. Trimming cost V 5 bases and J 4 bases, with 23 bases left between them. Germline CDR1 LGHDT, CDR2 YNNKEL (reference sequence). CDR3 sequence: CASSAILTLRKTYGYTF. CDR3 nucleotides: TGTGCCAGCAGCGCAATACTCACCCTTCGAAAGACCTATGGCTACACCTTC.

Many counts were recorded for this clonotype. Here the CDR3 reads CASSLSSRSRKTYGYTF. CDR3 in DNA: TGTGCCAGCAGTTTGAGTTCACGCTCTAGAAAGACCTATGGCTACACCTTC. The chain is built from TRBV6-8 and TRBJ1-2; D unclear. The CDR3 is made up of 17 amino acids. V was pared by 4 bases and J by 4 bases, with 22 bases between. The germline V gene encodes CDR1 MNHGY and CDR2 SAAAGT.

In regard to this clonotype: This clone may be a read error of a much larger clone one base away. The V and J genes are TRBV4-1 and TRBJ1-2, with no clear D. The CDR3 has 15 residues. CDR1 MGHRA and CDR2 YSYEKL come from the germline V gene. The CDR3 spells CASSQESGFGYGCTF. The CDR3 DNA reads as TGCGCCAGCAGCCAAGAATCGGGTTTTGGATATGGCTGCACCTTC.